The following is a T cell receptor (beta chain) sequence with its context. Its target is unknown. The CDR3 has 14 amino acids. V was cut by 3 bases and J by 10 bases, with 18 bases left in between. Germline lookup yields CDR1 SQVTM and CDR2 ANQGSEA. The second PCR ran roughly 6 to 11 cycles with a sample-barcoded 5' primer and J-beta primers. Each CDR3 protein is one row after TCRdb ran MiXCR on the 5' RACE reads. The data show more than 500,000 distinct CDR3 sequences, with 25% to 30% seen just once and roughly 20% held by the top ten. The sample belongs to a study of blood T cells in healthy people across ages. Study-level findings and limits: Across the age range, TCR beta diversity per million T cells fell in a roughly linear way. With unsorted PBMCs, a conclusive comparison of naive versus antigen-experienced cells was not possible. For the donors, CMV status was unknown and possibly confounded expanded clonotype changes.

Total RNA amounts of at least 5 micrograms were extracted per sample. This receptor was obtained from a woman aged 70-85 years in good health. J is TRBJ1-4 and V is TRBV29-1; D possibly corresponds to TRBD1 (6 bases). The sample was blood. CDR3 protein: CSVDLEGGGGKLFF. CDR3 DNA sequence: TGCAGCGTTGACCTAGAGGGAGGGGGTGGAAAACTGTTTTTT.